This section outlines one T cell receptor (beta chain) sequence together with its context. Its antigen is still unknown. Base qualities are missing; no much larger clone stands one base away. The germline V gene (reference sequence) specifies MNHEY as CDR1 and SMNVEV as CDR2. CDR3 length: 13 amino acids, cysteine to phenylalanine. Only the CDR3 region is kept as DNA, spanning 39 bases read in frame from base 1. V is cut by 7 bases and J by 4 bases, and the space between the germline ends is 13 bases. These data originate in a study of T cell responses to AZD1222 COVID-19 vaccine (dated by TCRdb to the early 2020s). The study in broad terms: TCR sequencing covered 230 to 250 trial participants: 207 given two doses of AZD1222 and 26 given two doses of MenACWY control vaccine. Trial participants were enrolled by age into 18-55, 56-69 and 70-plus year subgroups, with roughly 160, 29 and 62 TCR-sequenced participants respectively. Study-wide findings and limitations: Participants were mostly white British, with more females than males. The authors suggested clonal diversity may have been underestimated. Conclusions about previously exposed vaccinees are limited, since just a handful of AZD1222 recipients were seropositive for SARS-CoV-2 at baseline. The 56-69-year group was small, and its depth increase did not reach significance, likely because of low power. Because no day 14 peak-response samples were available, the repertoires could be characterized only after the peak T cell response. After two AZD1222 doses, both the breadth and the depth of spike-specific TCRs were significantly higher than at day 0 and than in MenACWY recipients. Epitopes outside the regions mutated in the B.1.351 and B.1.1.7 variants were reportedly recognized by nearly half of the unique spike-specific TCRs. The vaccine-associated CD4 TCRs covered the entire spike protein, and the dominant responses fell in regions 160-218 and 743-854.

The CDR3 regions of human TCRbeta chains were analyzed by immunosequencing. On the study's bioinformatics: Repertoire TCRs were checked for matches against a reference library of SARS-CoV-2-specific TCRs that had been generated using the MIRA antigen-specificity platform. Breadth was defined as the fraction of unique TCRs that were SARS-CoV-2-associated, and depth was defined as the fraction of total T cells that were SARS-CoV-2-associated. Using the MIRA data, each spike-specific TCR was assigned both to the spike region to which the TCR was reactive and to a CD4 or CD8 class. Log10-transformed breadth and depth values were compared by one-way ANOVA with Sidak's multiple comparisons tests. TCRdb stores this immuneACCESS table with in-frame sequences only. Part of the clones is absent; in the studies checked, under half of the shortfall reflects unresolved V genes, and no reason is known for the rest. V and J calls and clone size follow that table, whereas D and trimming were derived from the DNA. The sample table holds roughly 150,000 clones, of which around 90% were seen once. The biggest ten clones account for around 0.98% of the sample.

The sample's time point label, decoded: about 28 days (+/-7) after the second vaccine dose. AZD1222 recipients whose second dose came at about 4 weeks and those whose second dose came at about 12 weeks were combined into one group, since spike-specific TCR depth and breadth did not differ between the two schedules. The vaccinee samples were drawn from two UK trials, COV001 and COV002, one of which was a single-blind randomized controlled phase 2/3 trial testing AZD1222 (ChAdOx1 nCoV-19) in healthy adults. For TCRbeta chain sequencing, PBMC samples from trial participants were taken at day 0 and at day 28 after the second dose.

The sample was peripheral blood, taken 28 days after the second AZD1222 dose. The TCR comes from an adult who received the AZD1222 COVID-19 vaccine. This chain joins TRBV27 to TRBJ1-1, and the D gene may be TRBD1, 6 bases matching. The nucleotides read TGTGCCAGCAAGTTCAGGGGCGGCACTGAAGCTTTCTTT. Translation gives CASKFRGGTEAFF.